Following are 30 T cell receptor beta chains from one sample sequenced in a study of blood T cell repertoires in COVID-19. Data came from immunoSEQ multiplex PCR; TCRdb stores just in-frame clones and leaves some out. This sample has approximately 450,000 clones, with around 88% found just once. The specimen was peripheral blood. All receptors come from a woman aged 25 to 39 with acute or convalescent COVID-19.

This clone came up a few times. For the CDR3, the DNA is TGTGCCAGCTCACCAGCGGGTAGGGCAGACAGGCCCAATGGCTACACCTTC. Residues: CASSPAGRADRPNGYTF. V usage is TRBV18 and J usage is TRBJ1-2; D possibly corresponds to TRBD1 (6 bases). Trimming pared 2 bases from V and 6 bases from J, leaving 22 bases between. Germline-derived CDR1 and CDR2 are KGHSH and LQKENI. The CDR3 loop spans 17 amino acids.

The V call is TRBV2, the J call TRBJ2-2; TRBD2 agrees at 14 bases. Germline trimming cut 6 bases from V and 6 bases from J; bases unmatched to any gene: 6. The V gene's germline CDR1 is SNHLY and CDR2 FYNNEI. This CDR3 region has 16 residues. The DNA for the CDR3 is TGTGCCAGCAGGCCGACTAGCGGGGGGGCCTCCGGGGAGCTGTTTTTT. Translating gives CASRPTSGGASGELFF.

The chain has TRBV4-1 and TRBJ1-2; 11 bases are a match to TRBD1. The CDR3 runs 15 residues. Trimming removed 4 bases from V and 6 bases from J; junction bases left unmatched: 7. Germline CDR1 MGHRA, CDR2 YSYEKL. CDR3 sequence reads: CASSPLDRGLHGYTF. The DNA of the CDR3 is TGCGCCAGCAGCCCATTGGACAGGGGGCTACATGGCTACACCTTC.

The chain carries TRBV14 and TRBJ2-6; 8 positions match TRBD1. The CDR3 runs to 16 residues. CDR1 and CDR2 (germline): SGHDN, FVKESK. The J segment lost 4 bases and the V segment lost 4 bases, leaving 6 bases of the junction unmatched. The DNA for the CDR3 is TGTGCCAGCAGCCCTTTTCAGGGGGCCGGGGCCAACGTCCTGACTTTC. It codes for CASSPFQGAGANVLTF.

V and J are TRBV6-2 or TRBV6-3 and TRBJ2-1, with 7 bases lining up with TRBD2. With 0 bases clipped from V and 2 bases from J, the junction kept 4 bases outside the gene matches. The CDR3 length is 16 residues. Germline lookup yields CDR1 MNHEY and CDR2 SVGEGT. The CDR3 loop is CASSYSVGRAYNEQFF. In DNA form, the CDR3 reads TGTGCCAGCAGTTACTCGGTGGGGAGGGCCTACAATGAGCAGTTCTTC.

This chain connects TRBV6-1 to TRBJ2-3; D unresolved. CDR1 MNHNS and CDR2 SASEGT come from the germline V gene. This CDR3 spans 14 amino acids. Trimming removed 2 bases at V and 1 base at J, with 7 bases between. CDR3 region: CASSELRGTDTQYF. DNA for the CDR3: TGTGCCAGCAGTGAACTACGCGGCACAGATACGCAGTATTTT.

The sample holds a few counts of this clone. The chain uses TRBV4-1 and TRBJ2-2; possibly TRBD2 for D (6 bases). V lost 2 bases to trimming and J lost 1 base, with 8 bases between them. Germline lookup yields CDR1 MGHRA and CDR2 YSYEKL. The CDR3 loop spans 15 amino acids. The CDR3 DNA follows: TGCGCCAGCAGCCAAATAGCGGAGAACACCGGGGAGCTGTTTTTT. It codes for CASSQIAENTGELFF.

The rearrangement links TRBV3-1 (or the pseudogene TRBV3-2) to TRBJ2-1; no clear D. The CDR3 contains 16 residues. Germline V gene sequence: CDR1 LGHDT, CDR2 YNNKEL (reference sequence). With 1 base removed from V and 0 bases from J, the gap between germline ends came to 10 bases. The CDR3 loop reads CASSQGRGLSYNEQFF. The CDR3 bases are TGTGCCAGCAGCCAAGGAAGAGGCCTCTCCTACAATGAGCAGTTCTTC.

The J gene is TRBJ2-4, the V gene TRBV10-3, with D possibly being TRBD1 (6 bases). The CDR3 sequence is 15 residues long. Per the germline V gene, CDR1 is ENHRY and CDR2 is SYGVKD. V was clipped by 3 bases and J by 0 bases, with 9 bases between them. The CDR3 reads CAISEDRRAKNIQYF. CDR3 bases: TGTGCCATCAGTGAAGACAGGAGAGCCAAAAACATTCAGTACTTC.

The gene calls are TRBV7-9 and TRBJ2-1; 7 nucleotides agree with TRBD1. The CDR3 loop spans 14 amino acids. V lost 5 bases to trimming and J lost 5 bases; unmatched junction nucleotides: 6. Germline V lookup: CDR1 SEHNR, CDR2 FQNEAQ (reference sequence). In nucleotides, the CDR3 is TGTGCCAGCAGCAGACAGGGCACTCACAATGAGCAGTTCTTC. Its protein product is CASSRQGTHNEQFF.

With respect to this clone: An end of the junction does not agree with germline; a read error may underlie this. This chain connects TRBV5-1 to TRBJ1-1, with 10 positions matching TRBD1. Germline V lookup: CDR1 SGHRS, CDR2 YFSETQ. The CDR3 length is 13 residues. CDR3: CASSLDRGSEAFF. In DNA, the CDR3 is TGCGCCAGCAGTTTGGACAGGGGGAGTGAAGCTTTCTTT.

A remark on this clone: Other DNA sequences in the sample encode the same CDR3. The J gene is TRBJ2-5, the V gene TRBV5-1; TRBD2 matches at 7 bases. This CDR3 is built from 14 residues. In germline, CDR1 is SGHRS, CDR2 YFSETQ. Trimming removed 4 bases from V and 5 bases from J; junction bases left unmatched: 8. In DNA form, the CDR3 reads TGCGCCAGCAGCCCGGGAGGAGTGAGGGAGACCCAGTACTTC. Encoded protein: CASSPGGVRETQYF.

The chain's CDR3 is CASSPTSGLNNEQFF. In DNA, the CDR3 is TGCGCCAGCAGCCCAACTAGCGGTTTAAACAATGAGCAGTTCTTC. This rearrangement joins TRBV5-1 to TRBJ2-1, with 8 bases identical to TRBD2. With 4 bases clipped from V and 5 bases from J, the junction kept 8 bases outside the gene matches. Germline CDR1 SGHRS, CDR2 YFSETQ. The CDR3 extends over 15 amino acids.

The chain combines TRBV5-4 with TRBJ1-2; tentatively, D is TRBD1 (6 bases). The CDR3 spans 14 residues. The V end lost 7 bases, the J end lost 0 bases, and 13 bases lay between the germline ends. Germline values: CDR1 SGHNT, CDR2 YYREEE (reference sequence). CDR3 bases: TGTGCCAGCTCCAGGGGCGGCCCTAACTATGGCTACACCTTC. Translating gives CASSRGGPNYGYTF.

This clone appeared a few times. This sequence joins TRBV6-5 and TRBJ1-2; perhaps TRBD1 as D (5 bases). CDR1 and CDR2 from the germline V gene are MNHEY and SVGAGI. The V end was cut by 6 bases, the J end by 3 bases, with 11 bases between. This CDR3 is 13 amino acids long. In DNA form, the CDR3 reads TGTGCCAGCAGGGAGGGCAGGGACTATGGCTACACCTTC. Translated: CASREGRDYGYTF.

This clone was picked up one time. The CDR3 bases are TGTGCCAGCAGTAGGGGGCTGACAGATACGCAGTATTTT. It is translated as CASSRGLTDTQYF. The rearrangement joins TRBV9 to TRBJ2-3; TRBD1 aligns across 7 bases. After removal of 5 bases from V and 3 bases from J, the junction contained 3 bases not matched to a gene. This CDR3 is built from 13 residues. Germline V CDR1 and CDR2: SGDLS, YYNGEE. Using reference TRBV9 and TRBJ2-3 for the parts outside the CDR3, the full variable domain is DSGVTQTPKHLITATGQRVTLRCSPRSGDLSVYWYQQSLDQGLQFLIQYYNGEERAKGNILERFSAQQFPDLHSELNLSSLELGDSALYFCASSRGLTDTQYFGPGTRLTVL.

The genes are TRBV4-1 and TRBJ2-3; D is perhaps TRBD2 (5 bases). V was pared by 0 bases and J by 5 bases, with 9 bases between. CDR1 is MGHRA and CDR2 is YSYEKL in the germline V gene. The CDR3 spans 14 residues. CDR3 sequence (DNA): TGCGCCAGCAGCCAAGATTACGGGGAAGATACGCAGTATTTT. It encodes CASSQDYGEDTQYF.

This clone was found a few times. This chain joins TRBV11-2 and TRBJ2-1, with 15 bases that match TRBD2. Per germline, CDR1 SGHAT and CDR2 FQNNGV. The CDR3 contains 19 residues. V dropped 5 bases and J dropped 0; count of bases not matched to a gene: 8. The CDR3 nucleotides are TGTGCCAGCAGCCCGAGGACTAGCGGGGGGGAGAGCTCCTACAATGAGCAGTTCTTC. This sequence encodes CASSPRTSGGESSYNEQFF. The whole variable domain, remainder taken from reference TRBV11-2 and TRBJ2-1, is EAGVAQSPRYKIIEKRQSVAFWCNPISGHATLYWYQQILGQGPKLLIQFQNNGVVDDSQLPKDRFSAERLKGVDSTLKIQPAKLEDSAVYLCASSPRTSGGESSYNEQFFGPGTRLTVL.

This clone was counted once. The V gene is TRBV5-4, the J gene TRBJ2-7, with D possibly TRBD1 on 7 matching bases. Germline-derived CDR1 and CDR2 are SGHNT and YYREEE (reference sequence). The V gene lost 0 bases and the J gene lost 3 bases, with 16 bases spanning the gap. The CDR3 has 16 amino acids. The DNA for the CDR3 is TGTGCCAGCAGCTTGGGGGCGGGGACAGACCACTACGAGCAGTACTTC. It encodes CASSLGAGTDHYEQYF.

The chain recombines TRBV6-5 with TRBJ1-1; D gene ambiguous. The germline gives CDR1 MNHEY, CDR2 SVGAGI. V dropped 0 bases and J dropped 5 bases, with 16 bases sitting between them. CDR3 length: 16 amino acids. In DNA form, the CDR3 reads TGTGCCAGCAGTTACTCTTCGGGAGAGCTCCGAACTGAAGCTTTCTTT. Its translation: CASSYSSGELRTEAFF.

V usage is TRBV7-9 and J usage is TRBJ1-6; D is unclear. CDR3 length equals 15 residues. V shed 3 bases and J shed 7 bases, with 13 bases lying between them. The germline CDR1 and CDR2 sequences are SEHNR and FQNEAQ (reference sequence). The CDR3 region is CASSLVTPGNSPLHF. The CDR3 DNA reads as TGTGCCAGCAGCTTGGTCACCCCCGGGAATTCACCCCTCCACTTT.

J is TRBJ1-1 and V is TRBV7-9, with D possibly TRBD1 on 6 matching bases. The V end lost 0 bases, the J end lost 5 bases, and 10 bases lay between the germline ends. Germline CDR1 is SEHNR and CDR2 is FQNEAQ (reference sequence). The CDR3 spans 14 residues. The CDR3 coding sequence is TGTGCCAGCAGCTTAGCAGGGGGTTTAACTGAAGCTTTCTTT. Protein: CASSLAGGLTEAFF.

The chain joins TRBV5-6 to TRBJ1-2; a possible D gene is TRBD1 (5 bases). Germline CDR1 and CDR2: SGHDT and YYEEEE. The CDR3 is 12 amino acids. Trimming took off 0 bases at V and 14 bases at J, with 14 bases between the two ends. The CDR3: CASSLADSVSTF. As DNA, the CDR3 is TGTGCCAGCAGCTTGGCTGACAGCGTCTCGACCTTC.

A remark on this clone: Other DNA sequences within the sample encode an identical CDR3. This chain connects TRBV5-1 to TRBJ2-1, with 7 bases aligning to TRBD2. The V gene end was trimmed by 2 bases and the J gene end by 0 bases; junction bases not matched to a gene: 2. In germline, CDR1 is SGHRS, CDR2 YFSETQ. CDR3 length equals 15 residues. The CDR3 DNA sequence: TGCGCCAGCAGCTTTTCGGGGGGCTCCTACAATGAGCAGTTCTTC. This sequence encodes CASSFSGGSYNEQFF.

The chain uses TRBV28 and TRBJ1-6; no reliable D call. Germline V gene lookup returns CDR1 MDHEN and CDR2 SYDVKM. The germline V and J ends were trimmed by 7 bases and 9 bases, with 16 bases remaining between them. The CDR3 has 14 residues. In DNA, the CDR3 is TGTGCCAGCATTACCAGCCAGGCACCTTCACCCCTCCACTTT. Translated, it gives CASITSQAPSPLHF.

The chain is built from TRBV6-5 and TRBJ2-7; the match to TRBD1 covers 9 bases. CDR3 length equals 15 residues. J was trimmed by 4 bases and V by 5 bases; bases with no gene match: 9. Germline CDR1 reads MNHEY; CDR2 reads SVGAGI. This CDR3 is CASSIPGQGVYEQYF. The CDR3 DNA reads TGTGCCAGCAGTATACCGGGACAGGGTGTATACGAGCAGTACTTC.

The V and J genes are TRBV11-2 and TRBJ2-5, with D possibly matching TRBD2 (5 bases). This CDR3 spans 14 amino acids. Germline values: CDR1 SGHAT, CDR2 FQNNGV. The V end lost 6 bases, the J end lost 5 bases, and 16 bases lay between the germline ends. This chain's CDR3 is CASRPHLGMETQYF. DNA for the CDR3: TGTGCCAGCAGACCTCACCTCGGGATGGAGACCCAGTACTTC.

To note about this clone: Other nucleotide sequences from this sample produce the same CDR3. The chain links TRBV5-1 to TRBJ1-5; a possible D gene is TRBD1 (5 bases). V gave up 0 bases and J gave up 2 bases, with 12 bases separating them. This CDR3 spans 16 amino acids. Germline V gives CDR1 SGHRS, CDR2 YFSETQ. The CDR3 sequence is CASSLGGLQGNQPQHF. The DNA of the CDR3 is TGCGCCAGCAGCTTGGGCGGACTACAGGGCAATCAGCCCCAGCATTTT.

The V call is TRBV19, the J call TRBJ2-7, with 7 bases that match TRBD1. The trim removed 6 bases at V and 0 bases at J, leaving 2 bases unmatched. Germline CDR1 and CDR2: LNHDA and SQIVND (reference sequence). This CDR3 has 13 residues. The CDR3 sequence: CASSRDSSYEQYF. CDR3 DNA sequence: TGTGCCAGTAGCCGGGACAGCTCCTACGAGCAGTACTTC.

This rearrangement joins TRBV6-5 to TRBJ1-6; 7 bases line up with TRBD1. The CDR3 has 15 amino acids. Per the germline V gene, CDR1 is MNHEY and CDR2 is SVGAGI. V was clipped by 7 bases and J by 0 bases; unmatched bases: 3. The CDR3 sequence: CASTRTGSYNSPLHF. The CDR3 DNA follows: TGTGCCAGCACCCGGACAGGCTCCTATAATTCACCCCTCCACTTT.